These T cell receptor beta chains were read from a single sample in a study of monozygotic twins with cystic fibrosis. The table came from immunoSEQ multiplex PCR; TCRdb's copy has only in-frame clones and leaves some out. The sample has roughly 25,000 clones, approximately 96% seen once. Material for sequencing was blood. The receptors come from a girl aged 2-10 years with cystic fibrosis. Each CDR3 is given with its conserved first and last residue. The order of the fields is V gene, CDR3 protein.

v_gene: TRBV6-6; CDR3aa: CASRLSGAQETQYF
v_gene: TRBV25-1; CDR3aa: CASSELWGAGETQYF
v_gene: TRBV15; CDR3aa: CATSREGGNQPQHF
v_gene: TRBV9; CDR3aa: CASSVGADTQYF
v_gene: TRBV7-8; CDR3aa: CASSRGINQPQHF
v_gene: TRBV5-1; CDR3aa: CASSLAGRGNEQYF
v_gene: TRBV7-3; CDR3aa: CASSWTSNNEQFF
v_gene: TRBV5-1; CDR3aa: CASSLDRGSGGYTF
v_gene: TRBV6-6; CDR3aa: CASSPGSYEQYF
v_gene: TRBV30; CDR3aa: CASAIGQIGYTF
v_gene: TRBV29-1; CDR3aa: CSVEDGQASSPEYF
v_gene: TRBV11-2; CDR3aa: CASSLDGGANVLTF
v_gene: TRBV14; CDR3aa: CASSQGQPYEQYF
v_gene: TRBV6-1; CDR3aa: CASRNIEAGYEKLFF
v_gene: TRBV4-1; CDR3aa: CASSQGLAGQGYNEQFF
v_gene: TRBV28; CDR3aa: CASSLVGRSEKLFF
v_gene: TRBV29-1; CDR3aa: CSVDRRGILYNEQFF
v_gene: TRBV29-1; CDR3aa: CSDHRGRRETQYF
v_gene: TRBV5-4; CDR3aa: CASSLAGSGNYEQYF
v_gene: TRBV5-4; CDR3aa: CASSLGAQAGDGYTF
v_gene: TRBV29-1; CDR3aa: CSVRLEDDYGYTF
v_gene: TRBV7-9; CDR3aa: CASSLLGRSSGNTIYF
v_gene: TRBV4-3; CDR3aa: CASSQGRGTGELFF
v_gene: TRBV5-6; CDR3aa: CASSLAKGRPYNEQFF
v_gene: TRBV5-4; CDR3aa: CASTQRSNEETQYF
v_gene: TRBV21-1; CDR3aa: CASSKVGNSTDTQYF
v_gene: TRBV7-9; CDR3aa: CASGPHYTEAFF
v_gene: TRBV30; CDR3aa: CAWSAGNNQPQHF
v_gene: TRBV11-2; CDR3aa: CASRGIETVNEKLFF
v_gene: TRBV6-4; CDR3aa: CASSRDRNYGYTF
v_gene: TRBV10-3; CDR3aa: CAIMRSQSETQYF
v_gene: TRBV10-1; CDR3aa: CASSRQGEETQYF
v_gene: TRBV5-4; CDR3aa: CASSLGQGLEGYTF
v_gene: TRBV9; CDR3aa: CASSGEINEKLFF
v_gene: TRBV27; CDR3aa: CASSSLGNGYTF
v_gene: TRBV25-1; CDR3aa: CASSEYGGRADTQYF
v_gene: TRBV10-1; CDR3aa: CASSPRKNTEAFF
v_gene: TRBV4-2; CDR3aa: CASSPSGNEQFF
v_gene: TRBV27; CDR3aa: CASSRRGTYTDTQYF
v_gene: TRBV4-1; CDR3aa: CASSVFGLAADTQYF
v_gene: TRBV18; CDR3aa: CASSPPNRDEQYF
v_gene: TRBV7-8; CDR3aa: CASSLGPASTDTQYF